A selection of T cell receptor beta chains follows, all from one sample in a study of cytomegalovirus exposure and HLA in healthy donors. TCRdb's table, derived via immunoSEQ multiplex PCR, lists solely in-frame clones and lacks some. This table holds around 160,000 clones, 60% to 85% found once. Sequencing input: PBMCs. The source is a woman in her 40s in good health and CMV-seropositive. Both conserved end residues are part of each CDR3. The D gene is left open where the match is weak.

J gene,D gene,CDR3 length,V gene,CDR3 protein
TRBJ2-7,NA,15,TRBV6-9,CASSYLQGLDYEQYF
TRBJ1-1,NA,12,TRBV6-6,CASSYAESGAFF
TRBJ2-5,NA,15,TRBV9,CASSVAGGHTETQYF
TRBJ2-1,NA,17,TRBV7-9,CSSSLDGPRGFYNEQFF
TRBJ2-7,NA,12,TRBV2,CASSGVDYEQYF
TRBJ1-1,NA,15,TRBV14,CASSALDRLNTEAFF
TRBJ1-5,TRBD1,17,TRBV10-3,CATSSAGGASGNQPQHF
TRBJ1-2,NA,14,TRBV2,CASTRTGTGYGYTF
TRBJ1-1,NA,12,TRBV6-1,CASSEQSWEAFF
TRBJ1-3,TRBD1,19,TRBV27,CASSLMGGAGGISGNTIYF
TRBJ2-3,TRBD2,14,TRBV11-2,CASSSGVSTDTQYF
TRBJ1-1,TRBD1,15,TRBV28,CASSLSGQGITEAFF
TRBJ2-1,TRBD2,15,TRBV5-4,CASSPGTSGGLEQFF
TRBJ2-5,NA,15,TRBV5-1,CASSLVTSGGETQYF
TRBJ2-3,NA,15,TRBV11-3,CASSLDGGTTDTQYF
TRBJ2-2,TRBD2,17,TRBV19,CASSGLAGANIAGELFF
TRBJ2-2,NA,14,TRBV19,CASRLAGRTGELFF
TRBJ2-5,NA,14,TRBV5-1,CASSPVGYQETQYF
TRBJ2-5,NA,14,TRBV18,CASSPRQVGETQYF
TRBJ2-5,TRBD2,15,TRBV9,CAGSVGASGGETQYF